What follows are 30 T cell receptor beta chains derived from one specimen sequenced in a study of blood T cell repertoires in COVID-19. TCRdb's table, derived via immunoSEQ multiplex PCR, lists solely in-frame clones and lacks some. The data show roughly 250,000 clones, 83% seen once. The sample was peripheral blood. Source of these receptors: a human donor in a cohort sampled during active COVID-19.

This clone was counted a few times. The chain combines TRBV5-1 with TRBJ2-1, with 11 bases fitting TRBD2. The V and J ends lost 4 bases and 6 bases, in that order; junction bases with no gene match: 3. Per the germline V gene, CDR1 is SGHRS and CDR2 is YFSETQ. This CDR3 contains 14 residues. The CDR3 sequence: CASSQGTSGNEQFF. CDR3 bases: TGCGCCAGCAGCCAAGGGACTAGCGGCAATGAGCAGTTCTTC.

As for this clone: Other nucleotide sequences from this sample produce the same CDR3. J is TRBJ2-7 and V is TRBV5-6, with D possibly being TRBD1 (6 bases). The CDR3 is made up of 13 amino acids. The V and J ends lost 1 base and 2 bases respectively, with 7 bases between them. Germline CDR1 is SGHDT and CDR2 is YYEEEE. CDR3 sequence: CASSLTGTYEQYF. The CDR3 DNA sequence: TGTGCCAGCAGCTTGACAGGGACCTACGAGCAGTACTTC. The full variable domain, completed using reference TRBV5-6 and TRBJ2-7, is DAGVTQSPTHLIKTRGQQVTLRCSPKSGHDTVSWYQQALGQGPQFIFQYYEEEERQRGNFPDRFSGHQFPNYSSELNVNALLLGDSALYLCASSLTGTYEQYFGPGTRLTVT.

This clone has only a few counts. The V and J genes are TRBV24-1 and TRBJ1-5; 11 bases line up with TRBD1. This CDR3 is built from 17 residues. V shed 4 bases, J shed 6 bases, and the junction held 10 bases outside the gene matches. Germline assignment: CDR1 KGHDR and CDR2 SFDVKD. The CDR3 nucleotides read TGTGCCACCAGTGAAGGGACAGGGGGTGAGGATCTTCAGCCCCAGCATTTT. It encodes CATSEGTGGEDLQPQHF.

The chain has TRBV9 and TRBJ2-3; 7 nucleotides match TRBD2. This CDR3 region has 15 residues. The germline CDR1 and CDR2 sequences are SGDLS and YYNGEE. The V and J ends lost 4 bases and 4 bases, in that order; junction bases with no gene match: 9. The CDR3 here is CASSPRGGGSDTQYF. The DNA of the CDR3 is TGTGCCAGCAGCCCCCGTGGGGGAGGGTCAGATACGCAGTATTTT.

This clone was counted only a few times. The J gene is TRBJ2-3, the V gene TRBV29-1; 11 bases agree with TRBD2. Trimming cost V 8 bases and J 3 bases; bases outside gene matches: 4. CDR1 is SQVTM, CDR2 ANQGSEA, per germline. CDR3 length equals 13 residues. CDR3 DNA: TGCAGCCAGACTAGCGGGAATACAGATACGCAGTATTTT. This encodes CSQTSGNTDTQYF.

CDR3 nucleotides: TGTGCCAGTAGTCCCCAAGGGGGCACAGATACGCAGTATTTT. Protein sequence: CASSPQGGTDTQYF. V is TRBV19 and J is TRBJ2-3, with a weak D call TRBD1 (5 bases). Deletions cut 5 bases from V and 1 base from J, with 10 bases between. This CDR3 region has 14 residues. The germline CDR1 and CDR2 sequences are LNHDA and SQIVND (reference sequence).

The rearrangement links TRBV3-1 (or the pseudogene TRBV3-2) to TRBJ2-2, with D maybe TRBD1 (5 bases). Trimming pared 1 base from V and 5 bases from J, leaving 8 bases between. The CDR3 is made up of 14 amino acids. Germline V gives CDR1 LGHDT, CDR2 YNNKEL (reference sequence). CDR3 in amino acids: CASSQAGKTGELFF. The CDR3 DNA is TGTGCCAGCAGCCAAGCAGGGAAGACCGGGGAGCTGTTTTTT.

The chain uses TRBV19 and TRBJ2-5; 7 bases map to TRBD2. CDR1 and CDR2 from the germline V gene are LNHDA and SQIVND (reference sequence). The CDR3 extends over 15 amino acids. With 6 bases clipped from V and 5 bases from J, the junction kept 12 bases outside the gene matches. As DNA, the CDR3 is TGTGCCAGTAGCCCGGTGGCGGGAGTTTGGGAGACCCAGTACTTC. Amino acids: CASSPVAGVWETQYF.

This clone has only a few counts. The rearrangement uses TRBV9 and TRBJ2-7; D might be TRBD2 (5 bases). This CDR3 spans 14 amino acids. Trimming took 7 bases from V and 2 from J, leaving 16 bases between them. Germline V lookup: CDR1 SGDLS, CDR2 YYNGEE. Here the CDR3 DNA reads TGTGCCAGCGCCTCGGGGTCGACGGCCTACGAGCAGTACTTC. Protein product: CASASGSTAYEQYF.

The genes are TRBV5-4 and TRBJ2-5; 12 positions match TRBD1. Looked up from germline, CDR1 is SGHNT and CDR2 is YYREEE (reference sequence). With V trimmed by 5 bases and J by 7 bases, 9 bases remained unmatched. CDR3 length: 15 residues. The CDR3 protein is CASSQPGQGAGTQYF. The CDR3 DNA reads TGTGCCAGCAGTCAGCCGGGACAGGGGGCCGGGACCCAGTACTTC.

The chain recombines TRBV7-9 with TRBJ2-1; a possible D gene is TRBD2 (5 bases). V was cut by 5 bases and J by 8 bases, with 19 bases left in between. Germline lookup yields CDR1 SEHNR and CDR2 FQNEAQ (reference sequence). This CDR3 is built from 15 residues. The CDR3 sequence: CASSPRGGPRDEQFF. The CDR3 DNA sequence: TGTGCCAGCAGCCCCCGGGGTGGGCCCCGAGATGAGCAGTTCTTC.

This rearrangement joins TRBV29-1 to TRBJ1-1; TRBD1 is a possible D gene (5 bases). Germline CDR1 SQVTM, CDR2 ANQGSEA. This CDR3 has 12 amino acids. Trimming removed 7 bases from V and 4 bases from J, with 13 bases in between. The CDR3 bases are TGCAGCGGGGGGTCGGGTAGCACTGAAGCTTTCTTT. It codes for CSGGSGSTEAFF. Supplemented by reference TRBV29-1 and TRBJ1-1, the full variable domain reads SAVISQKPSRDICQRGTSLTIQCQVDSQVTMMFWYRQQPGQSLTLIATANQGSEATYESGFVIDKFPISRPNLTFSTLTVSNMSPEDSSIYLCSGGSGSTEAFFGQGTRLTVV.

The J gene is TRBJ2-3, the V gene TRBV4-1; D gene uncertain. V was clipped by 1 base and J by 7 bases, with 9 bases between them. CDR3 length: 13 amino acids. Germline V CDR1 and CDR2: MGHRA, YSYEKL. The DNA for the CDR3 is TGCGCCAGCAGCCAAGGGCTTATGAATACGCAGTATTTT. Its protein is CASSQGLMNTQYF.

The chain recombines TRBV3-1 (or the pseudogene TRBV3-2) with TRBJ2-1; a possible D gene is TRBD1 (5 bases). The CDR3 runs 14 residues. The germline V and J ends were trimmed by 0 bases and 7 bases, with 10 bases remaining between them. Germline values: CDR1 LGHDT, CDR2 YNNKEL (reference sequence). CDR3 amino acids: CASSQDRKGNEQFF. DNA of the CDR3: TGTGCCAGCAGCCAAGATCGCAAGGGGAATGAGCAGTTCTTC.

V gene TRBV6-5 combines with J gene TRBJ2-5; 12 bases agree with TRBD2. The CDR3 length is 15 residues. Germline CDR1 and CDR2: MNHEY and SVGAGI. Trimming at V came to 6 bases and at J to 5 bases, leaving 7 bases not matched to a gene. The CDR3 loop is CASSQLAGGRETQYF. The CDR3 bases are TGTGCCAGCAGCCAACTAGCGGGAGGAAGGGAGACCCAGTACTTC.

V gene TRBV6-5 combines with J gene TRBJ1-1, with 8 nucleotides matching TRBD1. Germline V CDR1 and CDR2: MNHEY, SVGAGI. V lost 6 bases to trimming and J lost 8 bases; unmatched junction nucleotides: 11. CDR3 size: 14 residues. The CDR3 region has the DNA TGTGCCAGCAGCTCGGGACAGGTCTATTTAGAAGCTTTCTTT. This gives the protein CASSSGQVYLEAFF.

V usage is TRBV7-9 and J usage is TRBJ2-7; D unclear. This CDR3 has 14 residues. The V end was cut by 2 bases, the J end by 3 bases, with 11 bases between. Germline CDR1 and CDR2: SEHNR and FQNEAQ (reference sequence). The CDR3 sequence: CASSLNSPFYEQYF. The CDR3 DNA follows: TGTGCCAGCAGCTTAAACTCTCCCTTCTACGAGCAGTACTTC.

The V call is TRBV6-5, the J call TRBJ1-1; 11 bases are shared with TRBD1. V lost 5 bases, J lost 4 bases, and 3 bases stayed unmatched. The CDR3 is 14 amino acids. The germline V gene has CDR1 MNHEY and CDR2 SVGAGI. Here the CDR3 reads CASSRTGGSTEAFF. CDR3 bases: TGTGCCAGCAGTCGGACAGGGGGCAGCACTGAAGCTTTCTTT.

This chain's CDR3 is CASSAQGQDNEKLFF. In DNA, the CDR3 is TGTGCCAGCAGTGCCCAGGGACAGGATAATGAAAAACTGTTTTTT. The gene calls are TRBV2 and TRBJ1-4; 8 bases align to TRBD1. Germline lookup yields CDR1 SNHLY and CDR2 FYNNEI. The junction had 5 bases not matched to a gene; V was cut back by 4 bases and J by 4 bases. This CDR3 contains 15 residues.

The chain carries TRBV7-3 and TRBJ2-2, with unresolved D. Per germline, CDR1 SGHTA and CDR2 FQGTGA. The CDR3 is made up of 13 amino acids. V gave up 1 base and J gave up 6 bases, with 6 bases separating them. CDR3 nucleotides: TGTGCCAGCAGCTTAAATACTCCCGGGGAGCTGTTTTTT. Amino acids: CASSLNTPGELFF.

In this sample, this clone turned up once. This chain connects TRBV5-1 to TRBJ2-1, with 9 bases aligning to TRBD2. Germline-derived CDR1 and CDR2 are SGHRS and YFSETQ. V lost 5 bases to trimming and J lost 6 bases; unmatched junction nucleotides: 3. The CDR3 extends over 13 amino acids. The CDR3 reads CASSSGGSNEQFF. The DNA of the CDR3 is TGCGCCAGCAGTAGCGGGGGTAGCAATGAGCAGTTCTTC.

This clone was counted between two and nine times. The chain is built from TRBV5-8 and TRBJ1-1; no firm D call. The germline V gene has CDR1 SGHTS and CDR2 YDEGEE. V lost 2 bases and J lost 6, with 14 bases in between. The CDR3 covers 14 residues. CDR3 region: CASSLFRGWPEAFF. DNA for the CDR3: TGTGCCAGCAGCTTATTTCGGGGATGGCCTGAAGCTTTCTTT. The variable domain in full, with the rest retrieved from reference TRBV5-8 and TRBJ1-1, is EAGVTQSPTHLIKTRGQQATLRCSPISGHTSVYWYQQALGLGLQFLLWYDEGEERNRGNFPPRFSGRQFPNYSSELNVNALELEDSALYLCASSLFRGWPEAFFGQGTRLTVV.

The CDR3 DNA is TGCGCCAGTTCACAGGGGACACCGTTTGGGCAGTACTTC. It codes for CASSQGTPFGQYF. The chain carries TRBV5-1 and TRBJ2-7; 7 nucleotides line up with TRBD1. V gave up 8 bases and J gave up 9 bases; unmatched junction bases: 14. CDR1 is SGHRS and CDR2 is YFSETQ in the germline V gene. The CDR3 loop spans 13 amino acids.

The V call is TRBV11-2, the J call TRBJ2-7; a possible D gene is TRBD2 (5 bases). Germline lookup yields CDR1 SGHAT and CDR2 FQNNGV. CDR3 length: 15 amino acids. The ends were cut back, 5 bases at V and 5 bases at J, with 19 bases in the middle. CDR3 in amino acids: CASSAASEGKNEQYF. The CDR3 DNA is TGTGCCAGCAGCGCAGCGAGCGAGGGAAAAAACGAGCAGTACTTC.

This clone was counted many times. CDR3 nucleotides: TGCGCCAGCAGCCAAGATCGAGTCCATGAGCAGTTCTTC. It encodes CASSQDRVHEQFF. The chain recombines TRBV4-1 with TRBJ2-1; D is unresolved. Deletions cut 0 bases from V and 8 bases from J, with 8 bases between. The germline V gene encodes CDR1 MGHRA and CDR2 YSYEKL. The CDR3 is made up of 13 amino acids.

The genes are TRBV18 and TRBJ1-2; the D gene is possibly TRBD1 (5 bases). The germline V and J ends were trimmed by 2 bases and 6 bases, with 10 bases remaining between them. In germline, CDR1 is KGHSH, CDR2 LQKENI. This CDR3 is built from 13 residues. DNA of the CDR3: TGTGCCAGCTCACCAGGGGCTAAGGATGGCTACACCTTC. Its translation is CASSPGAKDGYTF.

This clone was recorded once. The chain is built from TRBV5-1 and TRBJ2-6; 11 nucleotides align to TRBD1. V lost 0 bases, J lost 0 bases, and 5 bases stayed unmatched. Germline lookup yields CDR1 SGHRS and CDR2 YFSETQ. The CDR3 has 19 residues. The CDR3 sequence: CASSLGTGGSLSGANVLTF. DNA for the CDR3: TGCGCCAGCAGCTTGGGGACAGGGGGCTCCCTCTCTGGGGCCAACGTCCTGACTTTC.

The chain has TRBV5-8 and TRBJ2-7; 11 bases are shared with TRBD1. The CDR3 has 14 residues. Germline-derived CDR1 and CDR2 are SGHTS and YDEGEE. V lost 4 bases and J lost 4; bases outside the gene matches: 4. DNA of the CDR3: TGTGCCAGCAGCGATTGGGACAGGGGGTACGAGCAGTACTTC. It translates to CASSDWDRGYEQYF.

This clone was observed once. The chain has TRBV2 and TRBJ2-1; a possible D gene is TRBD2 (6 bases). V lost 7 bases, J lost 0 bases, and 10 bases lay in between. CDR3 length: 14 amino acids. Germline V lookup: CDR1 SNHLY, CDR2 FYNNEI. CDR3 region: CASKVGSSYNEQFF. The CDR3 DNA reads as TGTGCCAGCAAGGTCGGGAGCTCCTACAATGAGCAGTTCTTC.

The rearrangement uses TRBV5-4 and TRBJ2-7; TRBD1 aligns across 7 bases. Trimming took 1 base from V and 2 from J; bases not matched to a gene: 3. This CDR3 is built from 14 residues. Germline V gives CDR1 SGHNT, CDR2 YYREEE (reference sequence). Here the CDR3 DNA reads TGTGCCAGCAGCTTGACAGGGGAGCCCTACGAGCAGTACTTC. This gives the protein CASSLTGEPYEQYF.